This T cell receptor beta chain was sequenced in a study of cytomegalovirus exposure and HLA in healthy donors. Study-level background: A preliminary data release comprised roughly 85 million unique TCRs obtained from HLA-typed donors. Among the roughly 370 genotyped donors, approximately 81% were placed in the Caucasian-associated ancestry cluster.

These donors, healthy bone marrow donors, were studied. Germline V gives CDR1 MNHEY, CDR2 SVGAGI. The V end was cut by 2 bases, the J end by 3 bases, with 11 bases between. CDR3 size: 15 residues. PCR involved 60 Vbeta and 13 Jbeta primers. This table comes from immunoSEQ multiplex PCR, and its TCRdb copy is limited to in-frame clones, with some not included. The repertoire holds a few hundred thousand clones, with around 80% as singletons. The sequenced sample consisted of PBMCs. The rearrangement joins TRBV6-5 to TRBJ2-1; D is perhaps TRBD1 (5 bases). This sequence originates from a woman between 40 and 50 years old in good health and CMV-seronegative. CDR3 region: CASSYDDGHYNEQFF. The CDR3 nucleotides read TGTGCCAGCAGTTACGATGACGGACACTACAATGAGCAGTTCTTC.